This TCR beta chain was retrieved from a study of CD8 T cells in Susac syndrome. RNA was extracted with the RNeasy kit, and a quantity of roughly 0.5 to 1 ug was reverse transcribed using random hexamers. The amplification used immunoSEQ multiplex PCR on TCR beta CDR3; it spanned 54 Vbeta and 13 Jbeta. MiXCR, applied by TCRdb to the immunoSEQ multiplex PCR reads, yields one record per CDR3 protein. The top ten clones hold around 0.12% of a sample with 250,000 to 300,000 distinct CDR3 sequences, roughly 84% of them seen once. The TEMRA cells underwent FACS enrichment, while the CD8+ and CD4+ T cells underwent negative isolation. Study-level findings and limits: The authors acknowledged that the study's TCR sequencing and HLA analysis involved relatively few individuals.

Points on this clonotype: Its antigen is still unknown.

The receptor comes from a human donor with multiple sclerosis. Sequenced input: CD8+ T cells from PBMCs.

The CDR3: CASSDYGSQETQYF. The CDR3 region has the DNA TGTGCCAGCAGTGATTACGGCAGCCAAGAGACCCAGTACTTC. The gene calls are TRBV2 and TRBJ2-5; D gene uncertain. This CDR3 has 14 amino acids. CDR1 and CDR2 (germline): SNHLY, FYNNEI. V was trimmed by 3 bases and J by 1 base, leaving 9 bases between them.